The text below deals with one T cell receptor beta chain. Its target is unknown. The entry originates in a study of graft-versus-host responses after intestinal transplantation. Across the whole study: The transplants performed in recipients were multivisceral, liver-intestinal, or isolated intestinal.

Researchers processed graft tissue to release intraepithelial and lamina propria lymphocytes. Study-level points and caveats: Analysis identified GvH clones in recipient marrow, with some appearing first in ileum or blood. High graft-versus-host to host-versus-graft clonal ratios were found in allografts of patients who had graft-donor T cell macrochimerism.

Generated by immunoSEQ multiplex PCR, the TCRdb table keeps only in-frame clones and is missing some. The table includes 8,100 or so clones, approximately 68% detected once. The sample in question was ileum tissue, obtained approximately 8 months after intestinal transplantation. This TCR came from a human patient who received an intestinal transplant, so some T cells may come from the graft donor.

CDR3 region: CASSGEGRSSRYGYTF. Here the CDR3 DNA reads TGTGCCAGCAGCGGGGAGGGGAGGTCCTCGAGGTATGGCTACACCTTC. V is TRBV7-9 and J is TRBJ1-2, with D possibly being TRBD1 (5 bases). The CDR3 contains 16 residues. Germline values: CDR1 SEHNR, CDR2 FQNEAQ (reference sequence). V was cut by 5 bases and J by 5 bases, with 21 bases left in between.